This T cell receptor beta chain emerged from a study of blood T cells in healthy people across ages. Germline lookup yields CDR1 LGHNA and CDR2 YSLEER. CDR3 length equals 15 residues. V lost 0 bases, J lost 7 bases, and 13 bases lay in between. A sample-barcoded 5' primer and a J-beta primer mix were used in a second PCR of roughly 6 to 12 cycles. TCRdb re-called the 5' RACE reads through MiXCR, storing one row per CDR3 protein. The sample lists roughly 1.5 million distinct CDR3 sequences, around 40% occurring once. The TCR comes from a woman between 18 and 29 years old in good health. The material sequenced was blood. This sequence joins TRBV4-3 and TRBJ2-1; the D gene is possibly TRBD1 (5 bases). CDR3 sequence (DNA): TGCGCCAGCAGCCAAGATCGCAGGGCGAAAAATGAGCAGTTCTTC. Protein: CASSQDRRAKNEQFF.